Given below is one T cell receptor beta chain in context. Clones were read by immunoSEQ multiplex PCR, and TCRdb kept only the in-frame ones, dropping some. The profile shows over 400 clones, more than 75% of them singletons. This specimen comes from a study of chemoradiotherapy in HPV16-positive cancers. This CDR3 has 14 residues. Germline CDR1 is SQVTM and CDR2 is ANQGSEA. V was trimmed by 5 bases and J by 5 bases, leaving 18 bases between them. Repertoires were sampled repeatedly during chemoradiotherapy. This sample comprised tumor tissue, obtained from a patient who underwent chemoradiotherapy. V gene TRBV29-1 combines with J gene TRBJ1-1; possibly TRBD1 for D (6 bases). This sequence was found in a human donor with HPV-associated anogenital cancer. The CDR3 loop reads CSVFPGVGRTEAFF. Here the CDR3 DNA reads TGCAGCGTTTTTCCAGGGGTAGGGCGGACTGAAGCTTTCTTT. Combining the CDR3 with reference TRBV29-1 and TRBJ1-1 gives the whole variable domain SAVISQKPSRDICQRGTSLTIQCQVDSQVTMMFWYRQQPGQSLTLIATANQGSEATYESGFVIDKFPISRPNLTFSTLTVSNMSPEDSSIYLCSVFPGVGRTEAFFGQGTRLTVV.